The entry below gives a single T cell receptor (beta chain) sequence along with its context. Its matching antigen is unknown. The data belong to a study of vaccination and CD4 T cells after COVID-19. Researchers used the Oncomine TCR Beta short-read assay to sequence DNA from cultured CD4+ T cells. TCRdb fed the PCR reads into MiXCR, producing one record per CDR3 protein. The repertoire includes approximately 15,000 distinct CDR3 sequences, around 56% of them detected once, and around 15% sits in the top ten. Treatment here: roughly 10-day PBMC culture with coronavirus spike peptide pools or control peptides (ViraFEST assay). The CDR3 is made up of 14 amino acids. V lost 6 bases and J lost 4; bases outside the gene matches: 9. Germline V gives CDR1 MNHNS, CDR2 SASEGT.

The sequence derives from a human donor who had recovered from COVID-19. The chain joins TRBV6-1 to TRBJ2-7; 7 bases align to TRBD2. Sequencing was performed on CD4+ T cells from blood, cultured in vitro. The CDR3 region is CASRVSGTMYEQYF. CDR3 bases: TGTGCCAGCAGGGTAAGCGGGACGATGTACGAGCAGTACTTC.